This T cell receptor beta chain was sequenced in a study of blood T cells in healthy people across ages. Every sample yielded at least 6 million isolated PBMCs. Per sample, extraction of total RNA gave at least 5.5 micrograms in every case. The CDR3 runs to 14 residues. V lost 7 bases and J 3 bases, leaving 16 bases between the germline ends. In germline, CDR1 is SQVTM, CDR2 ANQGSEA. Details on this clonotype: The antigen is unknown.

General study results and limits: Unsorted PBMCs prevented conclusive naive versus antigen-experienced comparison. Compared with aged donors, long-lived donors showed fewer expanded clones, suggesting selection.

The use of a sample-barcoded 5' primer and a J-beta primer mix characterized a second PCR of roughly 6 to 11 cycles. TCRdb fed the 5' RACE reads into MiXCR, producing one record per CDR3 protein. The sample includes roughly 1.6 million distinct CDR3 sequences, around 35% of them seen just once. Sequencing used blood. The chain recombines TRBV29-1 with TRBJ2-1; D is possibly TRBD2 (5 bases). The source of this sequence is a woman in her thirties in good health. CDR3 in amino acids: CSADGTSIYNEQFF. CDR3 nucleotide sequence: TGCAGCGCCGATGGTACTAGTATCTACAATGAGCAGTTCTTC.